These 16 T cell receptor beta chains came from one sample sequenced in a study of OX40 agonist ivuxolimab in advanced cancers. Assay used: immunoSEQ multiplex PCR; TCRdb lists only in-frame clones, some missing. The sample has 65,000 to 90,000 clones; roughly 90% are singletons. Sequenced material: CD4+ or CD8+ T cells sorted from blood, taken in a trial of the OX40 agonist ivuxolimab. All receptors derive from an adult with an advanced solid tumor such as melanoma, head and neck, liver or kidney cancer.

This chain uses TRBV13 with TRBJ2-3, with TRBD2 as a possible D gene (6 bases). The CDR3 is 16 residues long. CDR1 is PRHDT, CDR2 FYEKMQ, per germline (reference sequence). Trimming removed 5 bases at V and 5 bases at J, with 20 bases between. The chain's CDR3 is CASSLRLEGFGDTQYF. DNA of the CDR3: TGTGCCAGCAGCCTTAGACTAGAGGGGTTTGGAGATACGCAGTATTTT.

CDR3 DNA: TGCGCCAGCAGCCAAGATCGTGGGCGAGAAGTCCCCGAGCAGTACTTC. Its protein product is CASSQDRGREVPEQYF. The V gene is TRBV4-3, the J gene TRBJ2-7; D gene ambiguous. The CDR3 sequence is 16 residues long. Germline V gene lookup returns CDR1 LGHNA and CDR2 YSLEER. Trimming took 0 bases from V and 6 from J, leaving 18 bases between them.

The V and J genes are TRBV7-9 and TRBJ2-1; 8 bases line up with TRBD2. The germline V gene has CDR1 SEHNR and CDR2 FQNEAQ (reference sequence). The CDR3 is 16 residues long. The V and J ends lost 4 bases and 3 bases, in that order; junction bases with no gene match: 8. CDR3 sequence reads: CASSSSGTSGYNEQFF. CDR3 nucleotides: TGTGCCAGCAGCTCCTCCGGGACTAGTGGCTACAATGAGCAGTTCTTC.

This rearrangement joins TRBV19 to TRBJ1-2, with 12 positions matching TRBD1. Trimming removed 3 bases from V and 3 bases from J; junction bases left unmatched: 5. CDR1 is LNHDA, CDR2 SQIVND, per germline (reference sequence). CDR3 length: 16 residues. The CDR3 sequence: CASSMGTGGAYYGYTF. The CDR3 region has the DNA TGTGCCAGTAGTATGGGGACAGGGGGCGCGTACTATGGCTACACCTTC.

This chain connects TRBV6-1 to TRBJ1-1; D is unresolved. Trimming took off 8 bases at V and 7 bases at J, with 11 bases between the two ends. Germline V gene sequence: CDR1 MNHNS, CDR2 SASEGT. The CDR3 is 11 amino acids. CDR3 in DNA: TGTGCCAGCCAAGGGAGCAGTGAAGCTTTCTTT. Protein product: CASQGSSEAFF.

This clone came up a few times. This rearrangement joins TRBV15 to TRBJ2-2, with TRBD1 identical over 7 bases. Germline-derived CDR1 and CDR2 are LNHNV and YYDKDF (reference sequence). Trimming cost V 5 bases and J 3 bases; bases outside gene matches: 9. The CDR3 runs 16 residues. DNA for the CDR3: TGTGCCACCAGCGGACTCCGGGACAGTCACACCGGGGAGCTGTTTTTT. This sequence encodes CATSGLRDSHTGELFF.

The V and J genes are TRBV9 and TRBJ2-5; D is perhaps TRBD1 or TRBD2 (5 bases each). Germline V gives CDR1 SGDLS, CDR2 YYNGEE. The CDR3 totals 14 residues. The V gene lost 0 bases and the J gene lost 5 bases, with 11 bases spanning the gap. For the CDR3, the DNA is TGTGCCAGCAGCGTAGCGGGGCTAGTCGAGACCCAGTACTTC. It is translated as CASSVAGLVETQYF. The full variable domain, rest sourced from reference TRBV9 and TRBJ2-5, is DSGVTQTPKHLITATGQRVTLRCSPRSGDLSVYWYQQSLDQGLQFLIQYYNGEERAKGNILERFSAQQFPDLHSELNLSSLELGDSALYFCASSVAGLVETQYFGPGTRLLVL.

This clone was seen a single time. V is TRBV10-3 and J is TRBJ2-7; D might be TRBD2 (6 bases). This CDR3 is built from 12 residues. Trimming removed 8 bases at V and 6 bases at J, with 14 bases between. CDR1 is ENHRY, CDR2 SYGVKD, per germline. CDR3 bases: TGTGCCATCCGGGGGAGTGGCGCCGAGCAGTACTTC. Encoded protein: CAIRGSGAEQYF.

The chain joins TRBV27 to TRBJ2-1; 16 nucleotides line up with TRBD2. Trimming removed 4 bases from V and 9 bases from J; junction bases left unmatched: 27. Germline V gene data show CDR1 as MNHEY and CDR2 as SMNVEV (reference sequence). The length of the CDR3 is 23 residues. This chain's CDR3 is CASSSTLNPPGLAGGLRIGEQFF. The CDR3 DNA sequence: TGTGCCAGCAGTTCGACCCTTAATCCTCCGGGACTAGCGGGGGGGCTTAGGATCGGTGAGCAGTTCTTC.

For the CDR3, the DNA is TGTGCCAGCAGCCCCGGACAGGACCCCCACGAGCAGTACTTC. Protein sequence: CASSPGQDPHEQYF. The chain combines TRBV9 with TRBJ2-7; 7 positions match TRBD1. Germline lookup yields CDR1 SGDLS and CDR2 YYNGEE. Trimming at V came to 4 bases and at J to 5 bases, leaving 9 bases not matched to a gene. The CDR3 totals 14 residues.

V and J are TRBV6-1 and TRBJ1-1; D call uncertain. Germline assignment: CDR1 MNHNS and CDR2 SASEGT. The length of the CDR3 is 11 residues. V was clipped by 2 bases and J by 8 bases, with 6 bases between them. CDR3 DNA sequence: TGTGCCAGCAGTGAACACCGCGAAGCTTTCTTT. The encoded protein is CASSEHREAFF.

The J gene is TRBJ2-1, the V gene TRBV29-1; D call uncertain. Trimming shortened V by 4 bases and J by 12 bases, and 7 bases separated the two germline ends. This CDR3 contains 9 residues. The germline V gene encodes CDR1 SQVTM and CDR2 ANQGSEA. The CDR3 nucleotides are TGCAGCGTTGGTGTGATGCAGTTCTTC. It is translated as CSVGVMQFF.

This clone appeared once. V usage is TRBV13 and J usage is TRBJ1-1; TRBD1 might be the D (6 bases). This CDR3 is built from 18 residues. V lost 5 bases to trimming and J lost 0 bases, with 22 bases between them. The germline CDR1 and CDR2 sequences are PRHDT and FYEKMQ (reference sequence). This CDR3 reads CASSPPWAGDFMNTEAFF. CDR3 bases: TGTGCCAGCAGCCCTCCCTGGGCAGGGGACTTTATGAACACTGAAGCTTTCTTT.

This rearrangement joins TRBV29-1 to TRBJ2-7; D possibly matches TRBD1 or TRBD2 (5 bases each). CDR3 length: 15 residues. Germline V gene data show CDR1 as SQVTM and CDR2 as ANQGSEA. V was cut by 1 base and J by 0 bases, with 13 bases left in between. The CDR3 protein is CSVEGIGTPSYEQYF. CDR3 nucleotide sequence: TGCAGCGTTGAAGGAATTGGGACGCCCTCCTACGAGCAGTACTTC.

This CDR3 reads CASGGLADTDTQYF. Here the CDR3 DNA reads TGCGCCAGCGGGGGACTAGCGGACACAGATACGCAGTATTTT. The V call is TRBV10-1, the J call TRBJ2-3, with 11 bases lining up with TRBD2. V lost 8 bases and J lost 2; bases outside the gene matches: 3. The germline gives CDR1 WNHNN, CDR2 SYGVQD (reference sequence). This CDR3 is built from 14 residues.

The gene calls are TRBV7-9 and TRBJ1-5; perhaps TRBD1 as D (5 bases). Trimming removed 10 bases at V and 4 bases at J, with 17 bases between. The CDR3 is made up of 14 amino acids. Germline loops: CDR1 SEHNR, CDR2 FQNEAQ (reference sequence). CDR3 coding DNA: TGTGCCACCTCTCACTGGGACCCAAATCAGCCCCAGCATTTT. It is translated as CATSHWDPNQPQHF.